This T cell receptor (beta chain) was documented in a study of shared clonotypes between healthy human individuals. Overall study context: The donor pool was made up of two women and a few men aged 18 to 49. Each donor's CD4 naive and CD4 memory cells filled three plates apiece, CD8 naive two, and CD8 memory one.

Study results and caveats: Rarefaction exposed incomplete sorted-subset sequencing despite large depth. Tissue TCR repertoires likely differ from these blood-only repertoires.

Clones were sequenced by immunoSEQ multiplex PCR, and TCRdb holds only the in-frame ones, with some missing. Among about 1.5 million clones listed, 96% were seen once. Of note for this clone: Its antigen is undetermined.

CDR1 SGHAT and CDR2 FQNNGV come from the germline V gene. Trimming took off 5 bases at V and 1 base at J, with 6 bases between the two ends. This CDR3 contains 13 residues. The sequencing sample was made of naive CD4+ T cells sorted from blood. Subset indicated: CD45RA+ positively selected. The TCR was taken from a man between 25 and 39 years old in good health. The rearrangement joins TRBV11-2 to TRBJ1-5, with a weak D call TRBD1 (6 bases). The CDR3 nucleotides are TGTGCCAGCAGCGGACAGAGCAATCAGCCCCAGCATTTT. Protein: CASSGQSNQPQHF. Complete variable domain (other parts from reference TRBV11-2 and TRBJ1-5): EAGVAQSPRYKIIEKRQSVAFWCNPISGHATLYWYQQILGQGPKLLIQFQNNGVVDDSQLPKDRFSAERLKGVDSTLKIQPAKLEDSAVYLCASSGQSNQPQHFGDGTRLSIL.